The clone carrying this T cell receptor beta chain was found many times. Its antigen remains unidentified. The data originate from a study of glioma-infiltrating T cells. TCR alpha and beta CDR3 regions were amplified from RNA using iRepertoire nested multiplex PCR. One-step reverse transcription and amplification started from approximately 100-400 ng of tissue mRNA or PBMC total RNA. A single record per CDR3 protein comes from TCRdb applying MiXCR to the multiplex PCR reads. The sample has around 170,000 distinct CDR3 sequences, about 46% seen once. The V gene lost 5 bases and the J gene lost 6 bases, with 10 bases spanning the gap. This CDR3 is 12 amino acids long. Notes on the study in general: Only very few CDR3 sequences appeared in both tissue and blood. Above-expected tissue-blood divergence occurred in all gliomas, most in low-grade ones.

The sample taken for sequencing was glioma tissue, nonneoplastic brain tissue, or PBMCs (not recorded which). The V call is TRBV12-3 or TRBV12-4, the J call TRBJ1-1; D not certain. The sequence came from a human donor with low-grade glioma or glioblastoma, undergoing nonglioma brain surgery, or in good health (not recorded which). CDR3 loop: CASSDGLPEAFF. The DNA for the CDR3 is TGTGCCAGCAGTGATGGACTGCCTGAAGCTTTCTTT.